The 22 T cell receptor beta chains in this list originate from one sample, sequenced in a study of OX40 agonist ivuxolimab in advanced cancers. Sequenced by immunoSEQ multiplex PCR; TCRdb stores in-frame clones only, minus some. The data hold under 85,000 clones, with around 94% observed a single time. The sequences come from CD4+ or CD8+ T cells sorted from blood, collected in a trial of the OX40 agonist ivuxolimab. The receptors were gathered from an adult with an advanced solid tumor such as melanoma, head and neck, liver or kidney cancer.

This chain connects TRBV10-2 to TRBJ1-1; D remains unclear. Trimming pared 6 bases from V and 3 bases from J, leaving 2 bases between. The germline V gene has CDR1 WSHSY and CDR2 SAAADI. The CDR3 sequence is 10 residues long. The CDR3 nucleotides are TGCGCCAGCAGGGACACTGAAGCTTTCTTT. This sequence encodes CASRDTEAFF.

The chain employs TRBV10-1 and TRBJ2-3; 8 nucleotides match TRBD2. Trimming took 3 bases from V and 1 from J; bases not matched to a gene: 6. Germline values: CDR1 WNHNN, CDR2 SYGVQD (reference sequence). CDR3 length: 16 amino acids. For the CDR3, the DNA is TGCGCCAGCAGTGAATATAGCGGGGTTGGCACAGATACGCAGTATTTT. This gives the protein CASSEYSGVGTDTQYF.

The V gene is TRBV6-6, the J gene TRBJ2-7; D not certain. Per the germline V gene, CDR1 is MNHNY and CDR2 is SVGAGI (reference sequence). Trimming left V 6 bases short and J 1 base short, with 16 bases between. The CDR3 spans 15 residues. The CDR3 is CASRPAIGPSYEQYF. The CDR3 nucleotides read TGTGCCAGCAGGCCCGCCATCGGTCCTTCCTACGAGCAGTACTTC.

This chain connects TRBV6-5 to TRBJ1-6; 9 bases fit TRBD1. CDR1 and CDR2 (germline): MNHEY, SVGAGI. This CDR3 spans 15 amino acids. The V and J ends lost 2 bases and 9 bases, in that order; junction bases with no gene match: 5. The CDR3 sequence is CASSYGRDRVSPLHF. The CDR3 DNA reads as TGTGCCAGCAGTTACGGCCGGGACAGGGTTTCACCCCTCCACTTT.

V is TRBV6-5 and J is TRBJ1-1; no definite D call. Germline lookup yields CDR1 MNHEY and CDR2 SVGAGI. V was cut by 5 bases and J by 5 bases, with 6 bases left in between. This CDR3 is built from 11 residues. As DNA, the CDR3 is TGTGCCAGCAGTGGAGGGACTGAAGCTTTCTTT. Translating it yields CASSGGTEAFF.

This chain connects TRBV27 to TRBJ2-1; D perhaps matches TRBD1 (5 bases). The length of the CDR3 is 16 residues. The germline V and J ends were trimmed by 3 bases and 4 bases, with 16 bases remaining between them. Germline CDR1 MNHEY, CDR2 SMNVEV (reference sequence). The CDR3 DNA follows: TGTGCCAGCAGTTTTGGGATAGGGGCTCTTTACAATGAGCAGTTCTTC. This gives the protein CASSFGIGALYNEQFF.

The chain joins TRBV7-2 to TRBJ2-3; 7 nucleotides agree with TRBD1. Germline V gene sequence: CDR1 SGHTA, CDR2 FQGNSA. J gave up 3 bases and V 0 bases, and 9 bases lay outside the gene matches. This CDR3 contains 17 residues. The CDR3 sequence: CASSLAPTGSRTDTQYF. CDR3 bases: TGTGCCAGCAGCTTAGCACCGACAGGGAGCCGTACAGATACGCAGTATTTT.

This rearrangement joins TRBV18 to TRBJ2-2; unclear D gene. V was clipped by 3 bases and J by 7 bases, with 6 bases between them. Germline V lookup: CDR1 KGHSH, CDR2 LQKENI. There are 12 residues in the CDR3. DNA of the CDR3: TGTGCCAGCTCACCCTGGGACGGGGAGCTGTTTTTT. It is translated as CASSPWDGELFF.

This clone has just one count. The V gene is TRBV29-1, the J gene TRBJ2-5; 7 bases match TRBD2. Germline CDR1 and CDR2: SQVTM and ANQGSEA. V lost 2 bases, J lost 3 bases, and 12 bases stayed unmatched. The CDR3 length is 16 residues. CDR3: CSVEFWQGGKKETQYF. CDR3 in DNA: TGCAGCGTTGAATTTTGGCAGGGAGGGAAAAAAGAGACCCAGTACTTC.

The V gene is TRBV11-2, the J gene TRBJ2-7; weak D call: TRBD1 (5 bases). The CDR3 extends over 14 amino acids. Looked up from germline, CDR1 is SGHAT and CDR2 is FQNNGV. V was cut by 5 bases and J by 5 bases, with 16 bases left in between. The CDR3 loop reads CASSIGMGLDEQYF. DNA of the CDR3: TGTGCCAGCAGCATAGGGATGGGGCTGGACGAGCAGTACTTC.

In the case of this clone: At one end, the junction sequence differs from germline, possibly due to a read error. The chain has TRBV19 and TRBJ1-2; D might be TRBD1 (6 bases). CDR1 and CDR2 from the germline V gene are LNHDA and SQIVND (reference sequence). This CDR3 has 12 amino acids. The CDR3 spells CASSYGAAGEVF. CDR3 bases: TGTGCCAGTAGTTACGGCGCGGCAGGGGAAGTTTTC.

The chain recombines TRBV19 with TRBJ2-1, with 10 bases identical to TRBD1. Germline CDR1 and CDR2: LNHDA and SQIVND (reference sequence). Trimming took 4 bases from V and 7 from J; bases not matched to a gene: 13. The CDR3 covers 17 residues. CDR3 DNA: TGTGCCAGTAGTAGAGACGGGAGACAGGGGGCGGGGAATGAGCAGTTCTTC. Its protein is CASSRDGRQGAGNEQFF.

The gene calls are TRBV6-5 and TRBJ1-6, with TRBD1 identical over 9 bases. The CDR3 totals 15 residues. Germline values: CDR1 MNHEY, CDR2 SVGAGI. With V trimmed by 4 bases and J by 10 bases, 8 bases remained unmatched. CDR3 sequence reads: CASSWGTGSGSPLHF. Here the CDR3 DNA reads TGTGCCAGCAGTTGGGGGACAGGGAGCGGCTCACCCCTCCACTTT.

This chain connects TRBV4-3 to TRBJ2-1; D not certain. Trimming took 0 bases from V and 5 from J, leaving 20 bases between them. The CDR3 runs 18 residues. Germline V gene data show CDR1 as LGHNA and CDR2 as YSLEER. CDR3 sequence (DNA): TGCGCCAGCAGCCAAGAGTGGGGTGGCCGGGCTGTCCACAATGAGCAGTTCTTC. This encodes CASSQEWGGRAVHNEQFF.

The V and J genes are TRBV9 and TRBJ2-3; D call uncertain. Trimming stripped 3 bases from V and 2 bases from J, with 4 bases between. The CDR3 is 12 amino acids. In germline, CDR1 is SGDLS, CDR2 YYNGEE. The CDR3 loop is CASSGLTDTQYF. The CDR3 DNA follows: TGTGCCAGCAGCGGACTCACAGATACGCAGTATTTT.

The genes are TRBV6-1 and TRBJ2-7; 9 bases agree with TRBD2. Trimming at V came to 9 bases and at J to 4 bases, leaving 10 bases not matched to a gene. CDR3 length: 14 amino acids. Looked up from germline, CDR1 is MNHNS and CDR2 is SASEGT. The CDR3 sequence: CASTGGRAMYEQYF. As DNA, the CDR3 is TGTGCCAGTACGGGCGGGAGGGCCATGTACGAGCAGTACTTC.

This CDR3 reads CASSLEQVAPEAFF. The CDR3 DNA reads TGTGCCAGCAGCTTAGAACAGGTCGCCCCTGAAGCTTTCTTT. The chain links TRBV7-9 to TRBJ1-1, with D maybe TRBD1 (5 bases). Germline V gives CDR1 SEHNR, CDR2 FQNEAQ (reference sequence). Trimming removed 1 base from V and 6 bases from J, with 12 bases in between. CDR3 length: 14 residues.

This clone has only one observation. The rearrangement joins TRBV27 to TRBJ2-7, with 8 bases aligning to TRBD1. CDR1 is MNHEY and CDR2 is SMNVEV in the germline V gene (reference sequence). The ends lost 7 bases at V and 3 bases at J; junction bases unmatched: 5. The CDR3 runs 13 residues. The CDR3, as DNA: TGTGCCAGCATCGGGACAGGTGACTACGAGCAGTACTTC. Translation: CASIGTGDYEQYF.

The chain links TRBV6-5 to TRBJ1-2, with 9 bases matching TRBD1. V trimming: 6 bases; J trimming: 3 bases; junction bases outside the gene matches: 8. CDR1 and CDR2 (germline): MNHEY, SVGAGI. CDR3 length: 15 residues. The CDR3 is CASSDRGKGHYGYTF. The CDR3, as DNA: TGTGCCAGCAGCGACAGGGGGAAGGGGCACTATGGCTACACCTTC.

The chain combines TRBV23-1 with TRBJ2-5, with D uncertain. TRBV23-1 belongs to the ORF category, with a function that is uncertain. With 0 bases removed from V and 5 bases from J, the gap between germline ends came to 10 bases. This CDR3 has 14 amino acids. The CDR3 nucleotides are TGCGCCAGCAGTCAATCCAGTTTACGGGAGACCCAGTACTTC. It translates to CASSQSSLRETQYF.

J is TRBJ2-1 and V is TRBV7-9; 7 bases line up with TRBD2. Germline lookup yields CDR1 SEHNR and CDR2 FQNEAQ (reference sequence). There are 14 residues in the CDR3. Trimming removed 8 bases from V and 7 bases from J; junction bases left unmatched: 11. The CDR3 DNA reads as TGTGCCAGCCGGGAGGAGACTAGCCTTAATGAGCAGTTCTTC. It translates to CASREETSLNEQFF.

CDR3 in amino acids: CASSYTGPEAFF. Written as DNA, the CDR3 is TGTGCCAGCAGCTATACAGGGCCTGAAGCTTTCTTT. The chain has TRBV5-4 and TRBJ1-1; D is perhaps TRBD1 (6 bases). The V end lost 3 bases, the J end lost 6 bases, and 9 bases lay between the germline ends. The CDR3 has 12 amino acids. CDR1 and CDR2 from the germline V gene are SGHNT and YYREEE (reference sequence).